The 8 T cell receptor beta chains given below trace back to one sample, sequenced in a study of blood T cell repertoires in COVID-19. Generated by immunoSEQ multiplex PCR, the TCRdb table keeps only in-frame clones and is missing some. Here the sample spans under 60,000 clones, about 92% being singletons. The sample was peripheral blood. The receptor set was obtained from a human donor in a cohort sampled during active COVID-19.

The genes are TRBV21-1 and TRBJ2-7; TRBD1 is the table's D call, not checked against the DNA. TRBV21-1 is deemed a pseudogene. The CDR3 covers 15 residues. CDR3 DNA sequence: TGTGCCAGCAGCCTCGAGGGGACAGGCGCCTACGAGCAGTACTTC. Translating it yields CASSLEGTGAYEQYF.

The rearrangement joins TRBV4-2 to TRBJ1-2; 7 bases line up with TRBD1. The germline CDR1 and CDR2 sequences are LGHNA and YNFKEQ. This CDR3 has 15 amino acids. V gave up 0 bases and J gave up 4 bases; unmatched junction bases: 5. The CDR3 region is CASSQDIGTAYGYTF. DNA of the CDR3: TGTGCCAGCAGCCAAGATATCGGGACAGCCTATGGCTACACCTTC.

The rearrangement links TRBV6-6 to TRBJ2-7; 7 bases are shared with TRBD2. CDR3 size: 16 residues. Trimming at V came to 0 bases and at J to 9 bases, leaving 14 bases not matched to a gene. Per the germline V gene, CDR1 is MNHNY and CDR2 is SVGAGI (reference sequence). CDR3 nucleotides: TGTGCCAGCAGTTACTCGATTGGCGGGAGTGGTTCAGGGCAGTACGTC. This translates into CASSYSIGGSGSGQYV.

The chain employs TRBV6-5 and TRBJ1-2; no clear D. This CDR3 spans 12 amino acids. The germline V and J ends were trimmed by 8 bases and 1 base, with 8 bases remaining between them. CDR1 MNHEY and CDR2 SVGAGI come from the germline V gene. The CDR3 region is CASGPNNYGYTF. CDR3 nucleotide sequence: TGTGCCAGCGGCCCCAATAACTATGGCTACACCTTC.

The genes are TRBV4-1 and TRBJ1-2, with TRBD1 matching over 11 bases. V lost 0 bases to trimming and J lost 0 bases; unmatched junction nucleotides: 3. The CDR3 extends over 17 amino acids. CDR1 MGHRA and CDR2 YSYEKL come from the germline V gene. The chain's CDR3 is CASSQEGGQGANYGYTF. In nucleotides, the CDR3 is TGCGCCAGCAGCCAAGAAGGGGGACAGGGGGCTAACTATGGCTACACCTTC.

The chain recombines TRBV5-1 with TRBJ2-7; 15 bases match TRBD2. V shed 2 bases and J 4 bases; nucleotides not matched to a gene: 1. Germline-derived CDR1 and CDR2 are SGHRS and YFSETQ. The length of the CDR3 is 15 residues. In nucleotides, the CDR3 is TGCGCCAGCAGCTTTGGGACTAGCGGGAGGTACGAGCAGTACTTC. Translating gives CASSFGTSGRYEQYF. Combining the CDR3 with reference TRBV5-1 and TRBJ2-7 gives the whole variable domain KAGVTQTPRYLIKTRGQQVTLSCSPISGHRSVSWYQQTPGQGLQFLFEYFSETQRNKGNFPGRFSGRQFSNSRSEMNVSTLELGDSALYLCASSFGTSGRYEQYFGPGTRLTVT.

DNA of the CDR3: TGTGCCAGCAGAGACAGGGGAACTGAAGCTTTCTTT. Translated, it gives CASRDRGTEAFF. The rearrangement links TRBV28 to TRBJ1-1; 8 positions match TRBD1. The ends lost 6 bases at V and 5 bases at J; junction bases unmatched: 2. Germline V lookup: CDR1 MDHEN, CDR2 SYDVKM. CDR3 size: 12 residues.

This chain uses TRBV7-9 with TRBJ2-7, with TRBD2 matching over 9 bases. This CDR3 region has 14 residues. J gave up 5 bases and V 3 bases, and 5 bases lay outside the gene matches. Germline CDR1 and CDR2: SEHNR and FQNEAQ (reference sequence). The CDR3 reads CASSFPGTSNEQYV. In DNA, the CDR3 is TGTGCCAGCAGCTTCCCCGGGACTAGCAACGAGCAGTACGTC.